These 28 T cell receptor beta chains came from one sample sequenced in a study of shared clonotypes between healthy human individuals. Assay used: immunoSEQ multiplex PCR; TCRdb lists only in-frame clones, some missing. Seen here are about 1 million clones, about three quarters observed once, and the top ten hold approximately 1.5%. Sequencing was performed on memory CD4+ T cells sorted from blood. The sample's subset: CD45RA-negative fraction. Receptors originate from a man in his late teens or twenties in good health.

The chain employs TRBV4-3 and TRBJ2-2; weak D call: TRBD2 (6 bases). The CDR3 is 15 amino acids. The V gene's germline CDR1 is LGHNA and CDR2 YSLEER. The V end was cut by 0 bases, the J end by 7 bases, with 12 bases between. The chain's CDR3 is CASSQDLTSSGELFF. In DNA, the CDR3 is TGCGCCAGCAGCCAAGATCTCACTAGCAGCGGGGAGCTGTTTTTT.

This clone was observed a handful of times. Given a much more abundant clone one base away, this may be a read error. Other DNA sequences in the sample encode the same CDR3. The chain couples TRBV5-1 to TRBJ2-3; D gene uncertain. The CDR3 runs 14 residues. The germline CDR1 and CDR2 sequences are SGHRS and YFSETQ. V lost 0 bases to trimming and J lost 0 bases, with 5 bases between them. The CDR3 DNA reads TGCGCCAGCAGCTTGGTCAGAAGCACAGATACGCAGTATTTT. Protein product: CASSLVRSTDTQYF.

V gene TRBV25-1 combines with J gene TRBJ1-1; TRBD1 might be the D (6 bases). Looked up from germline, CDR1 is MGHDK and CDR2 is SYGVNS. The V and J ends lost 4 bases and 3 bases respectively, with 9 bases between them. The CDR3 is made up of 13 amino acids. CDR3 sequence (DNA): TGTGCCAGCAGTGCGCCAGGGGACACTGAAGCTTTCTTT. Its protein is CASSAPGDTEAFF.

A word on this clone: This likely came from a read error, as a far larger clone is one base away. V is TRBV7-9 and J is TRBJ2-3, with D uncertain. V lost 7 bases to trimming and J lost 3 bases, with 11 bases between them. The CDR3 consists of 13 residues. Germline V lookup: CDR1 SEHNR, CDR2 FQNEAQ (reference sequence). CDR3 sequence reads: CASNRERTDTQYF. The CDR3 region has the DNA TGTGCCAGCAACCGAGAACGAACAGATACGCAGTATTTT. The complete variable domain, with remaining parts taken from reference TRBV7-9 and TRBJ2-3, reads DTGVSQNPRHKITKRGQNVTFRCDPISEHNRLYWYRQTLGQGPEFLTYFQNEAQLEKSRLLSDRFSAERPKGSFSTLEIQRTEQGDSAMYLCASNRERTDTQYFGPGTRLTVL.

The CDR3, as DNA: TGTGCCAGCTCACCACTGATTAGCGGGAGGGACGAGCAGTACTTC. This gives the protein CASSPLISGRDEQYF. This sequence joins TRBV18 and TRBJ2-7; TRBD2 matches at 11 bases. This CDR3 contains 15 residues. Germline V gene lookup returns CDR1 KGHSH and CDR2 LQKENI. V lost 1 base to trimming and J lost 5 bases; unmatched junction nucleotides: 4. Using reference TRBV18 and TRBJ2-7 for the parts outside the CDR3, the full variable domain is NAGVMQNPRHLVRRRGQEARLRCSPMKGHSHVYWYRQLPEEGLKFMVYLQKENIIDESGMPKERFSAEFPKEGPSILRIQQVVRGDSAAYFCASSPLISGRDEQYFGPGTRLTVT.

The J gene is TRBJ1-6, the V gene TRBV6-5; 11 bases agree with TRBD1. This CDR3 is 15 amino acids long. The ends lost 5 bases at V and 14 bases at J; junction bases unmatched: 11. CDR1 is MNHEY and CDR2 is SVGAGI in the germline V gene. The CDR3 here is CASSQAGTGGLTLHF. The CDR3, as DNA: TGTGCCAGCAGTCAGGCCGGGACAGGGGGGCTCACCCTCCACTTT.

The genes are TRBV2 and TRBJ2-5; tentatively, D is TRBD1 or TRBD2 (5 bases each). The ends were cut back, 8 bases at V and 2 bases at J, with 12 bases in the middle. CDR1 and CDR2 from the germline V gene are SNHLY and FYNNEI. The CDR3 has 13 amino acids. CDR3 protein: CASLRDPQETQYF. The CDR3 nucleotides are TGTGCCAGCCTAAGGGACCCTCAAGAGACCCAGTACTTC.

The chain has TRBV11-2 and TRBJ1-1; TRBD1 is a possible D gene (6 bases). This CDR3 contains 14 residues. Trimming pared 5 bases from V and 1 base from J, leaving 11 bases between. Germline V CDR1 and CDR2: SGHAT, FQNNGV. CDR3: CASSTDRWNTEAFF. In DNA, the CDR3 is TGTGCCAGCAGCACAGACAGGTGGAACACTGAAGCTTTCTTT.

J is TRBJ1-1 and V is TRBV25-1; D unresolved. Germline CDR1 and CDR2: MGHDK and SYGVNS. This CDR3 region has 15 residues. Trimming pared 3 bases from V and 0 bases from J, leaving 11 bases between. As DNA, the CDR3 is TGTGCCAGCAGTGACTGGAGGGCCGTGAACACTGAAGCTTTCTTT. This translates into CASSDWRAVNTEAFF.

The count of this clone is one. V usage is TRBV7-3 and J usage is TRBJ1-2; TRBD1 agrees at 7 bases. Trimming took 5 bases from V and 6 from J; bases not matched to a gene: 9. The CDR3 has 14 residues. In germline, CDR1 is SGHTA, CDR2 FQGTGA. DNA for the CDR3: TGTGCCAGCAGCACTGACAGGGAACTGAATGGCTACACCTTC. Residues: CASSTDRELNGYTF.

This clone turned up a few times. CDR3 amino acids: CASKISGNQETQYF. CDR3 bases: TGTGCCAGCAAAATTTCGGGAAATCAAGAGACCCAGTACTTC. The rearrangement joins TRBV2 to TRBJ2-5; the D gene is possibly TRBD2 (5 bases). V lost 7 bases and J lost 2, with 14 bases in between. The CDR3 totals 14 residues. CDR1 and CDR2 from the germline V gene are SNHLY and FYNNEI.

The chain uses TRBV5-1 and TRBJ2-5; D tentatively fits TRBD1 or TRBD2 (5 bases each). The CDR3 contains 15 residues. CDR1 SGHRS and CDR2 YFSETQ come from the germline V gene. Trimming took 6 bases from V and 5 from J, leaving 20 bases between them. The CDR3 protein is CASITSPGGLETQYF. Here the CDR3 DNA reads TGCGCCAGCATCACATCCCCTGGGGGTTTGGAGACCCAGTACTTC.

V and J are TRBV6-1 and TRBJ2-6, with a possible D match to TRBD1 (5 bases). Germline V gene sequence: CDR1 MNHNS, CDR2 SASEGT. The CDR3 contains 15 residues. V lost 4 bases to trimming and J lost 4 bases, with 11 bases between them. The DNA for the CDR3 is TGTGCCAGCAGTGGTTGGGGCCAAGGGGCCAACGTCCTGACTTTC. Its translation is CASSGWGQGANVLTF.

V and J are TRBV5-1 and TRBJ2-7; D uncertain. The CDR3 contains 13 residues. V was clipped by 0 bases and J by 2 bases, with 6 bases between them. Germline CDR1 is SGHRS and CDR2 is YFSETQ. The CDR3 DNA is TGCGCCAGCAGCTTGGTCCCCACCTACGAGCAGTACTTC. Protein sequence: CASSLVPTYEQYF. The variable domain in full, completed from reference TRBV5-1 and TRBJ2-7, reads KAGVTQTPRYLIKTRGQQVTLSCSPISGHRSVSWYQQTPGQGLQFLFEYFSETQRNKGNFPGRFSGRQFSNSRSEMNVSTLELGDSALYLCASSLVPTYEQYFGPGTRLTVT.

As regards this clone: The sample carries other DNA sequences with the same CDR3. The CDR3 bases are TGCAGTGCAAGGGATAATGAAAAACTGTTTTTT. This translates into CSARDNEKLFF. V usage is TRBV20-1 and J usage is TRBJ1-4, with D unresolved. This CDR3 is 11 amino acids long. Germline V gives CDR1 DFQATT, CDR2 SNEGSKA (reference sequence). V was trimmed by 6 bases and J by 4 bases, leaving 6 bases between them.

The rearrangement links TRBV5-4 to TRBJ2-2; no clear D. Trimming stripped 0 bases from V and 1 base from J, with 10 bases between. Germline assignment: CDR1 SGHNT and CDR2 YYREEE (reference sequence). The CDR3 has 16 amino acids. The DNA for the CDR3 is TGTGCCAGCAGCTTGGACCGTCCGGGGAACACCGGGGAGCTGTTTTTT. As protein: CASSLDRPGNTGELFF.

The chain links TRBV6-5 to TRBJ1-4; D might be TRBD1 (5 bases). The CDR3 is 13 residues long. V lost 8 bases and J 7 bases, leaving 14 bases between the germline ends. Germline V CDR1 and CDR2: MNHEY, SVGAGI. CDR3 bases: TGTGCCAGCGGGGGAGGGGCTGGTGAAAAACTGTTTTTT. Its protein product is CASGGGAGEKLFF.

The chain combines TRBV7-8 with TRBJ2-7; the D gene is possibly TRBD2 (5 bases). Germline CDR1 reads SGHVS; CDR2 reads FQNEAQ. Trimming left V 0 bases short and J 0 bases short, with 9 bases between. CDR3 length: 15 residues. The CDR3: CASSLAGRGSYEQYF. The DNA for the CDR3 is TGTGCCAGCAGCTTAGCAGGCCGGGGCTCCTACGAGCAGTACTTC.

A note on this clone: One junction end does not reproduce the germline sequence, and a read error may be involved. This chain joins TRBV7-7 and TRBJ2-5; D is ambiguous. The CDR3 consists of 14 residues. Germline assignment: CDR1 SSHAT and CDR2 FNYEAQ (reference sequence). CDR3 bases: TGTGCTAGCAGCTTGTCGGGCGGCCAAGAGACCCAGTACTTC. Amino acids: CASSLSGGQETQYF. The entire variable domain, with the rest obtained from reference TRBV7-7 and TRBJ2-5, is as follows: GAGVSQSPRYKVTKRGQDVTLRCDPISSHATLYWYQQALGQGPEFLTYFNYEAQPDKSGLPSDRFSAERPEGSISTLTIQRTEQRDSAMYRCASSLSGGQETQYFGPGTRLLVL.

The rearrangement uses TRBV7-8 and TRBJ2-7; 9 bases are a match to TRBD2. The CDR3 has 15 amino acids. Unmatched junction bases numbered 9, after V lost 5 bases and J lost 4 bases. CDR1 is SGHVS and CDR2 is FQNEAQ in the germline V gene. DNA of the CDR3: TGTGCCAGCAGCCTGAAGACTAGCGGAGAATACGAGCAGTACTTC. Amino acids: CASSLKTSGEYEQYF.

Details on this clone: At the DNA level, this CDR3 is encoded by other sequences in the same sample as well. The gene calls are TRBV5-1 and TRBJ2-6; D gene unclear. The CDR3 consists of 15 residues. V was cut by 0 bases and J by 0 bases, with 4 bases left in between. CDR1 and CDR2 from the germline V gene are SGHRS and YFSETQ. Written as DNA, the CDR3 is TGCGCCAGCAGCTTGGCTGTCTCTGGGGCCAACGTCCTGACTTTC. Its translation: CASSLAVSGANVLTF.

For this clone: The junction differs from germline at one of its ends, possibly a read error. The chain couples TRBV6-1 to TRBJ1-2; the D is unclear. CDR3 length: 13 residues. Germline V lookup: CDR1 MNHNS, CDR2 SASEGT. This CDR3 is CATSVAEIMRYTF. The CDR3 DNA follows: TGTGCCACCAGTGTGGCAGAGATTATGCGCTACACCTTC.

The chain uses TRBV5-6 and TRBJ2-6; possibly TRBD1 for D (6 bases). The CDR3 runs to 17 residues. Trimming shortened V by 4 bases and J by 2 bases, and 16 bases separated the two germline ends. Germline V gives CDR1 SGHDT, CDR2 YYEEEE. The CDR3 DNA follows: TGTGCCAGCAGCCCTAGGACAGTCCTGACTGGGGCCAACGTCCTGACTTTC. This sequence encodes CASSPRTVLTGANVLTF.

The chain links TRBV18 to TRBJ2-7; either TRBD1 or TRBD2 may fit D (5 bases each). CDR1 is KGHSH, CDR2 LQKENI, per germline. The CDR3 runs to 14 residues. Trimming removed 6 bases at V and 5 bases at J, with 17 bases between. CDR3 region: CASSTKGRWNEQYF. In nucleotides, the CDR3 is TGTGCCAGCTCGACTAAGGGGCGATGGAACGAGCAGTACTTC.

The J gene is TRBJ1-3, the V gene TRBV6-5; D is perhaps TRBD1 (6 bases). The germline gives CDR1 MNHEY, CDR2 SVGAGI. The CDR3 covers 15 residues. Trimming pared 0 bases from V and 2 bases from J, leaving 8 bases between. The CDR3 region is CASSYSTGTGNTIYF. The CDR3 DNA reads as TGTGCCAGCAGTTACTCAACAGGGACTGGAAACACCATATATTTT.

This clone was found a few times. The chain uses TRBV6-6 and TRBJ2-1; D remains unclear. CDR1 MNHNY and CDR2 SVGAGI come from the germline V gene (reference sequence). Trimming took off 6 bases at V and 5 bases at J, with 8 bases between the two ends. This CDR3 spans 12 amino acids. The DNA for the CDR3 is TGTGCCAGCAGCCTATTGGACAATGAGCAGTTCTTC. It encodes CASSLLDNEQFF.

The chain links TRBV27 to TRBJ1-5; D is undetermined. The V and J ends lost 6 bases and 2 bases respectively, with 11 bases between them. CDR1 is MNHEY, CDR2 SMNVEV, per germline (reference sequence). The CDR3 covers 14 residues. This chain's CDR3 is CASRPPGGNQPQHF. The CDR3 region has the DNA TGTGCCAGCAGGCCCCCTGGGGGCAATCAGCCCCAGCATTTT.

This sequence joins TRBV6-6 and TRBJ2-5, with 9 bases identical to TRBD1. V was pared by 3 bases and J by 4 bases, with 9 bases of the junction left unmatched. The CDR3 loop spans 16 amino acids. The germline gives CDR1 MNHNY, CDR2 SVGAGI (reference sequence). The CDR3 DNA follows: TGTGCCAGCAGTTATCGCGAACAGGGGGCTGGAGAGACCCAGTACTTC. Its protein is CASSYREQGAGETQYF.